These 22 T cell receptor beta chains came from one sample sequenced in a study of blood T cells in healthy people across ages. Through a sample-barcoded 5' primer and a J-beta primer mix, a second PCR was run for about 7 to 12 cycles. MiXCR was run by TCRdb on the 5' RACE reads, yielding one entry per CDR3 protein. The data contain around 870,000 distinct CDR3 sequences, around 28% of them singletons. Sequenced sample: blood. These receptors all stem from a woman older than 75 in good health.

The chain employs TRBV5-5 and TRBJ2-3, with unresolved D. CDR1 SGHKS and CDR2 YYEKEE come from the germline V gene (reference sequence). Trimming took off 0 bases at V and 1 base at J, with 9 bases between the two ends. The length of the CDR3 is 15 residues. CDR3 nucleotides: TGTGCCAGCAGCTTGGTTGTCGTTGGCACAGATACGCAGTATTTT. Translation: CASSLVVVGTDTQYF. The entire variable domain, with the rest obtained from reference TRBV5-5 and TRBJ2-3, is as follows: DAGVTQSPTHLIKTRGQQVTLRCSPISGHKSVSWYQQVLGQGPQFIFQYYEKEERGRGNFPDRFSARQFPNYSSELNVNALLLGDSALYLCASSLVVVGTDTQYFGPGTRLTVL.

The V gene is TRBV12-3 or TRBV12-4, the J gene TRBJ2-4; 10 bases are shared with TRBD1. The ends lost 7 bases at V and 0 bases at J; junction bases unmatched: 6. This CDR3 region has 16 residues. The CDR3 loop reads CASTGDRGIAKNIQYF. The DNA of the CDR3 is TGTGCCAGCACCGGGGACAGGGGTATAGCCAAAAACATTCAGTACTTC.

This chain connects TRBV7-9 to TRBJ2-7; 7 bases align to TRBD2. The CDR3 consists of 12 residues. Per the germline V gene, CDR1 is SEHNR and CDR2 is FQNEAQ (reference sequence). The trim removed 7 bases at V and 6 bases at J, leaving 6 bases unmatched. The CDR3 sequence: CASTPREGEQYF. DNA for the CDR3: TGTGCCAGCACCCCGAGGGAGGGCGAGCAGTACTTC.

The chain is built from TRBV7-2 and TRBJ1-2; 8 bases map to TRBD1. CDR3 length: 16 residues. CDR1 SGHTA and CDR2 FQGNSA come from the germline V gene. J lost 5 bases, V lost 2 bases, and 10 bases had no gene match. The CDR3 region is CASSLRVGQGAYGYTF. In DNA form, the CDR3 reads TGTGCCAGCAGCTTAAGGGTCGGACAGGGCGCATATGGCTACACCTTC.

This clonotype was observed a handful of times. A junction end diverges from the germline sequence, so it may reflect a read error. This chain connects TRBV20-1 to TRBJ1-6; D ambiguous. The CDR3 covers 14 residues. Germline lookup yields CDR1 DFQATT and CDR2 SNEGSKA (reference sequence). CDR3 nucleotides: TGCAGTGCTGCACCCGGCTCCTATAATTTACCCCTCCACTTT. Residues: CSAAPGSYNLPLHF.

This chain uses TRBV5-5 with TRBJ2-3; 16 nucleotides match TRBD2. V was pared by 6 bases and J by 7 bases, with 14 bases of the junction left unmatched. In germline, CDR1 is SGHKS, CDR2 YYEKEE (reference sequence). The CDR3 loop spans 18 amino acids. CDR3 region: CASTPRGTSGGAWYTQYF. The CDR3, as DNA: TGTGCCAGCACCCCCAGGGGGACTAGCGGGGGGGCCTGGTATACGCAGTATTTT.

The chain carries TRBV15 and TRBJ1-1, with D possibly TRBD1 on 5 matching bases. The CDR3 is 15 amino acids. Germline CDR1 reads LNHNV; CDR2 reads YYDKDF (reference sequence). The ends were cut back, 5 bases at V and 0 bases at J, with 13 bases in the middle. Written as DNA, the CDR3 is TGTGCCACCAGCGGGGGGATAGGACTGAACACTGAAGCTTTCTTT. Amino acids: CATSGGIGLNTEAFF.

This clonotype was recorded a few times. The rearrangement links TRBV6-1 to TRBJ2-4; D might be TRBD1 (6 bases). The J call may be incorrect, as the DNA end agrees better with TRBJ2-7. CDR1 is MNHNS, CDR2 SASEGT, per germline. The CDR3 totals 13 residues. The CDR3 reads CASSYPGAYEQYF. The CDR3 DNA is TGTGCCAGCAGTTATCCAGGGGCTTACGAGCAGTACTTC.

Comment on this clonotype: Mismatch with germline at one junction end may stem from a read error. The chain carries TRBV2 and TRBJ2-1, with no clear D. The CDR3 extends over 13 amino acids. Germline CDR1 is SNHLY and CDR2 is FYNNEI. The CDR3 bases are TGTGCCAGCAAAGGGCGAAGCTACAATGAGCGGTTCTTC. This translates into CASKGRSYNERFF.

The chain recombines TRBV13 with TRBJ2-1; the match to TRBD2 covers 11 bases. V was pared by 6 bases and J by 3 bases, with 4 bases of the junction left unmatched. The V gene's germline CDR1 is PRHDT and CDR2 FYEKMQ (reference sequence). The CDR3 covers 15 residues. CDR3 in DNA: TGTGCCAGCAGTTCGACTAGCGGGGACTACAATGAGCAGTTCTTC. It translates to CASSSTSGDYNEQFF.

The V call is TRBV6-2 or TRBV6-3, the J call TRBJ2-2; D possibly corresponds to TRBD1 (6 bases). V was clipped by 8 bases and J by 6 bases, with 22 bases between them. The germline V gene encodes CDR1 MNHEY and CDR2 SVGEGT. CDR3 length: 16 amino acids. Here the CDR3 DNA reads TGTGCCAGCTCCTTGACAGGCAGGTTTTATTCCGGGGAGCTGTTTTTT. Its protein product is CASSLTGRFYSGELFF.

There are many counts of this clonotype. The chain combines TRBV6-2 or TRBV6-3 with TRBJ2-3; 10 bases agree with TRBD2. Germline CDR1 reads MNHEY; CDR2 reads SVGEGT. CDR3 length equals 16 residues. The V segment lost 0 bases and the J segment 6 bases; nucleotides outside the gene matches: 6. CDR3 loop: CASSYSRTSGEDTQYF. For the CDR3, the DNA is TGTGCCAGCAGTTACTCGAGAACTAGCGGGGAGGATACGCAGTATTTT.

A note on this clonotype: Given a much more abundant clone one base away, this may be a read error. The chain employs TRBV10-2 and TRBJ2-5, with D perhaps matching TRBD2 (6 bases). Trimming took off 9 bases at V and 1 base at J, with 15 bases between the two ends. The CDR3 is made up of 14 amino acids. CDR1 and CDR2 from the germline V gene are WSHSY and SAAADI. The CDR3 nucleotides read TGCGCCAGTAAGCGGGTGGCATTCCAAGAGACCCAGTACTTC. It yields the protein CASKRVAFQETQYF.

This clonotype was detected only a few times. This clone may be a read error of a much larger clone one base away. The chain carries TRBV20-1 and TRBJ2-3; no definite D call. Germline V gene data show CDR1 as DFQATT and CDR2 as SNEGSKA (reference sequence). CDR3 length: 12 residues. The CDR3 bases are TGCAGTGCTGGAGAACCACCTGATACGCAGTATTTT. Translation: CSAGEPPDTQYF.

The table lists this clonotype with a few counts. A much larger clone differs from this one at a single base, so this may be a read error. The chain links TRBV20-1 to TRBJ2-6; possible D gene TRBD1, 5 bases. The CDR3 extends over 12 amino acids. The germline CDR1 and CDR2 sequences are DFQATT and SNEGSKA (reference sequence). CDR3: CSSVSGANVRTF. The CDR3 DNA reads TGCAGTTCCGTCTCTGGGGCCAACGTCCGGACTTTC.

J is TRBJ2-2 and V is TRBV4-3; D is ambiguous. The V end lost 4 bases, the J end lost 0 bases, and 9 bases lay between the germline ends. The length of the CDR3 is 15 residues. CDR1 LGHNA and CDR2 YSLEER come from the germline V gene. The CDR3 reads CASSLRASNTGELFF. CDR3 DNA sequence: TGCGCCAGCAGCCTACGGGCCTCGAACACCGGGGAGCTGTTTTTT.

This clonotype was seen only once. A read error may explain this, as a much larger clone is one base away. The V and J genes are TRBV11-2 and TRBJ2-3; 11 nucleotides line up with TRBD2. The CDR3 runs to 17 residues. CDR1 and CDR2 from the germline V gene are SGHAT and FQNNGV. CDR3 sequence reads: CANSLLTSGGWTDTQYF. The DNA of the CDR3 is TGTGCCAACAGCCTCCTAACTAGCGGGGGCTGGACAGATACGCAGTATTTT.

The chain is built from TRBV3-1 and TRBJ1-5, with TRBD1 as a possible D gene (6 bases). CDR1 and CDR2 (germline): LGHDT, YNNKEL (reference sequence). V lost 1 base, J lost 6 bases, and 13 bases lay in between. This CDR3 spans 15 amino acids. CDR3 sequence reads: CASSQGRGASQPQHF. The CDR3 DNA reads as TGTGCCAGCAGCCAAGGTCGGGGGGCGAGTCAGCCCCAGCATTTT.

The V gene is TRBV12-3 or TRBV12-4, the J gene TRBJ2-2; TRBD2 might be the D (5 bases). This CDR3 has 15 amino acids. V dropped 6 bases and J dropped 4 bases, with 15 bases sitting between them. CDR3 sequence (DNA): TGTGCCAGCAGCCTCTCGGGGATTGCCACCGGGGAGCTGTTTTTT. Amino acids: CASSLSGIATGELFF.

This clonotype has a count of ten or more. The genes are TRBV6-1 and TRBJ2-1; D is uncertain. Germline V gene lookup returns CDR1 MNHNS and CDR2 SASEGT. The V end lost 2 bases, the J end lost 2 bases, and 10 bases lay between the germline ends. This CDR3 is built from 15 residues. The CDR3 DNA reads as TGTGCCAGCAGTGAATTCCTGTCCGCCTACAATGAGCAGTTCTTC. Protein: CASSEFLSAYNEQFF.

The sample holds many counts of this clonotype. The chain combines TRBV6-5 with TRBJ2-6; 10 nucleotides align to TRBD2. The CDR3 has 15 amino acids. The germline gives CDR1 MNHEY, CDR2 SVGAGI. Trimming cost V 6 bases and J 4 bases; bases outside gene matches: 3. For the CDR3, the DNA is TGTGCCAGCAGGCGACTAGCGGGCGGGGCCAACGTCCTGACTTTC. It translates to CASRRLAGGANVLTF.

As regards this clonotype: This may be a read error: a much more frequent sequence differs by one nucleotide. The chain uses TRBV3-1 and TRBJ2-7; perhaps D is TRBD1 or TRBD2 (5 bases each). Germline CDR1 LGHDT, CDR2 YNNKEL (reference sequence). The CDR3 has 17 amino acids. The V end lost 1 base, the J end lost 4 bases, and 20 bases lay between the germline ends. CDR3: CASSQGKRGDRGYEQYF. The CDR3 DNA reads TGTGCCAGCAGCCAAGGTAAGCGTGGGGACCGAGGGTACGAGCAGTACTTC.